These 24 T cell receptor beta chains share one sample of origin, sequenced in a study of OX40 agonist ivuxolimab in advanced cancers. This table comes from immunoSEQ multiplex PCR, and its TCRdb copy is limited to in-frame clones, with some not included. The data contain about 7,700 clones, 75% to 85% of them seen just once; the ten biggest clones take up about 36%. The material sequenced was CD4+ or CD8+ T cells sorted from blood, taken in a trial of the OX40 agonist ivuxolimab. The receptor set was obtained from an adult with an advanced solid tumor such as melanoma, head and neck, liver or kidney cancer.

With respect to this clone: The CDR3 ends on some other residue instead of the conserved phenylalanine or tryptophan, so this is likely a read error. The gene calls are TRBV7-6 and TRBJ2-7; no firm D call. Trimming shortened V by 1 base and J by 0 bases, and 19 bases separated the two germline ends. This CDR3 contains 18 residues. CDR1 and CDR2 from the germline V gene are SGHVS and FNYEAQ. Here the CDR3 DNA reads TGTGCCAGCAGCTTAGGGACGGTGGGATCATTACACTCCTACGAGCAGTACCTC. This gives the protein CASSLGTVGSLHSYEQYL.

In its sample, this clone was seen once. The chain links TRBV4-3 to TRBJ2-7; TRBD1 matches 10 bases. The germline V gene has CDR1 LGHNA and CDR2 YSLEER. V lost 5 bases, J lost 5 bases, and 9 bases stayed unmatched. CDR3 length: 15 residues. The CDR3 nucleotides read TGCGCCAGCAGCTACGGGACAGGGGATAGTGACGAGCAGTACTTC. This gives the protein CASSYGTGDSDEQYF.

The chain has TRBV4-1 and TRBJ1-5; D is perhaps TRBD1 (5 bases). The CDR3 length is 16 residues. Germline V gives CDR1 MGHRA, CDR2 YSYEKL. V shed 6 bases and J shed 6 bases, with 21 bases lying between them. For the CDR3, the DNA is TGCGCCAGCAGTTTCTCCTTACAGGACGGGGGTCAGCCCCAGCATTTT. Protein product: CASSFSLQDGGQPQHF.

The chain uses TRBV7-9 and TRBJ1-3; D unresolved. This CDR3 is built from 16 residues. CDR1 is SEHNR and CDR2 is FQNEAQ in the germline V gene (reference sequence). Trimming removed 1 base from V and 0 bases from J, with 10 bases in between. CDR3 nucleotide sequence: TGTGCCAGCAGCTTAGGAGCCATAGACTCTGGAAACACCATATATTTT. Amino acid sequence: CASSLGAIDSGNTIYF. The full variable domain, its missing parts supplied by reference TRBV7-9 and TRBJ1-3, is DTGVSQNPRHKITKRGQNVTFRCDPISEHNRLYWYRQTLGQGPEFLTYFQNEAQLEKSRLLSDRFSAERPKGSFSTLEIQRTEQGDSAMYLCASSLGAIDSGNTIYFGEGSWLTVV.

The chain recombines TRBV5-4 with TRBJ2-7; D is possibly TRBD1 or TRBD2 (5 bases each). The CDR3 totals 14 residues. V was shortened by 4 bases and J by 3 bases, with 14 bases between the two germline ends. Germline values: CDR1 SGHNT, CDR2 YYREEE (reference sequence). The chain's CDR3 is CASSGRDPGYEQYF. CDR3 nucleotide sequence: TGTGCCAGCAGCGGCCGGGACCCTGGCTACGAGCAGTACTTC.

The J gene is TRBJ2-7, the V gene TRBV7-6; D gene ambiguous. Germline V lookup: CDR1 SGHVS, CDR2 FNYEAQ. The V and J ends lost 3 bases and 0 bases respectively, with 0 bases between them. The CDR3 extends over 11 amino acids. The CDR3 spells CASSFSYEQYF. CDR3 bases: TGTGCCAGCAGCTTCTCCTACGAGCAGTACTTC.

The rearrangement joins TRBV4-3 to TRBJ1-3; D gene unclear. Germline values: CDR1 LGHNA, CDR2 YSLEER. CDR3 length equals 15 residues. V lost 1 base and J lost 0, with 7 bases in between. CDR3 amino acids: CASSQAVHSGNTIYF. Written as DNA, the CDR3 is TGCGCCAGCAGCCAAGCGGTTCACTCTGGAAACACCATATATTTT.

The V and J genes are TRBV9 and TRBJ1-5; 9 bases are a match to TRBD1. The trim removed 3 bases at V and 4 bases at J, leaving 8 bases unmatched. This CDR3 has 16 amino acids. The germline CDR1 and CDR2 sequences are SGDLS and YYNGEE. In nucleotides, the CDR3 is TGTGCCAGCAGCGCCTCGACAGGGGGGACTAATCAGCCCCAGCATTTT. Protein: CASSASTGGTNQPQHF.

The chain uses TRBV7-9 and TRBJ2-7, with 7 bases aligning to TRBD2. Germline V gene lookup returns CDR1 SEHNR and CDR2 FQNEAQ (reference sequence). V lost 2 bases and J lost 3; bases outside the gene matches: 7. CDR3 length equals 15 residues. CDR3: CASSLFSGPLYEQYF. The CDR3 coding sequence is TGTGCCAGCAGCTTATTTAGCGGGCCTCTCTACGAGCAGTACTTC.

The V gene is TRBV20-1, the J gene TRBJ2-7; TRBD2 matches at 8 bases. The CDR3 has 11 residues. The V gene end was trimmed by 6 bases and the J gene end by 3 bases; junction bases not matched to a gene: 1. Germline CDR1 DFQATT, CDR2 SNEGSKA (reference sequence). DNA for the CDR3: TGCAGTGCGGGGACTAGCTACGAGCAGTACTTC. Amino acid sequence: CSAGTSYEQYF.

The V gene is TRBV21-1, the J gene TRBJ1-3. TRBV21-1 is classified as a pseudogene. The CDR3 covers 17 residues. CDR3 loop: CASSGEGREILGNTIYF. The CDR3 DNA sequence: TGTGCCAGCAGCGGGGAGGGACGGGAAATATTGGGCAACACCATATATTTT.

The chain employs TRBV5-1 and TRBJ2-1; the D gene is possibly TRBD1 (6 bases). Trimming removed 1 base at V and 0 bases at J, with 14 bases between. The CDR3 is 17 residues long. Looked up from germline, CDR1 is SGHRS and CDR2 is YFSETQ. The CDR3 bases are TGCGCCAGCAGCTTGTATTTGTCCAGGGGCTCCTACAATGAGCAGTTCTTC. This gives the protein CASSLYLSRGSYNEQFF.

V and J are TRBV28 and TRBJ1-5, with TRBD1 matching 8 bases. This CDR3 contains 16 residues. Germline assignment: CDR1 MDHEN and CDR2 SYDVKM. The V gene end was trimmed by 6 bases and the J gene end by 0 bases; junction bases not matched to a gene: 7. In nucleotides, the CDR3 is TGTGCCAGCAGGGTGGGACAGGCATATAGCAATCAGCCCCAGCATTTT. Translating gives CASRVGQAYSNQPQHF.

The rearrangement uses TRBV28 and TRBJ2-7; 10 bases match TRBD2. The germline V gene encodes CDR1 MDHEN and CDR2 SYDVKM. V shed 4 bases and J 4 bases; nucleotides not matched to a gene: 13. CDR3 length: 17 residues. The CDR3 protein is CASSSWTSGEAFYEQYF. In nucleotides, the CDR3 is TGTGCCAGCAGTTCTTGGACTAGCGGAGAAGCATTTTACGAGCAGTACTTC.

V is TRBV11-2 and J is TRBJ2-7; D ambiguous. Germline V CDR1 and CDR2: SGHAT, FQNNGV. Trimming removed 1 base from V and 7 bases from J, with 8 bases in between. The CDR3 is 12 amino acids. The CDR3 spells CASSLVGMEQYF. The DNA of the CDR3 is TGTGCCAGCAGCTTAGTGGGAATGGAGCAGTACTTC.

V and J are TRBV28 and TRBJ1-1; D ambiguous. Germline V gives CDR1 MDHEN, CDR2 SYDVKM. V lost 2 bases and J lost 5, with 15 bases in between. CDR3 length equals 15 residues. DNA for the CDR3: TGTGCCAGCAGTTTACAACGGGGTGGGGAAACTGAAGCTTTCTTT. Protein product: CASSLQRGGETEAFF.

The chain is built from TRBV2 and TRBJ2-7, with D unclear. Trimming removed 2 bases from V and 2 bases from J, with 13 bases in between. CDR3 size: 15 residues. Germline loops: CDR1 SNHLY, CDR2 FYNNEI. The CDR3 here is CASSELRAATYEQYF. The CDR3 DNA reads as TGTGCCAGCAGTGAACTCCGGGCAGCAACCTACGAGCAGTACTTC.

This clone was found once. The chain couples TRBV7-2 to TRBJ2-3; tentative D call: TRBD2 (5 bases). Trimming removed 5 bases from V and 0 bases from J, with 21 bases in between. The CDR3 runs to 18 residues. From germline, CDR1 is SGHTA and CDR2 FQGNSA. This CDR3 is CASSLVRAGLVSTDTQYF. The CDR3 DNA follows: TGTGCCAGCAGCCTTGTACGGGCGGGCCTTGTTAGCACAGATACGCAGTATTTT.

The DNA for the CDR3 is TGTGCCAGCAGCCCAGAAATGGTGGCGGGGGGGCTGGAGACCCAGTACTTC. It translates to CASSPEMVAGGLETQYF. The genes are TRBV7-6 and TRBJ2-5; 9 positions agree with TRBD2. CDR3 length: 17 amino acids. The V segment lost 5 bases and the J segment 5 bases; nucleotides outside the gene matches: 15. The germline CDR1 and CDR2 sequences are SGHVS and FNYEAQ.

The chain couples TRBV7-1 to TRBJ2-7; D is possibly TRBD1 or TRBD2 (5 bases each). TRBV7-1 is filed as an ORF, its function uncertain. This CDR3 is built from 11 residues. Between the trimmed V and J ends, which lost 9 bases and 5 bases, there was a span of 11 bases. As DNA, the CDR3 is TGTGCCAGATCTGGGGGTAACGAGCAGTACTTC. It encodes CARSGGNEQYF.

This CDR3 is CASSDPGAYNEQFF. The CDR3 bases are TGCGCCAGCAGTGATCCAGGGGCTTACAATGAGCAGTTCTTC. The rearrangement links TRBV10-1 to TRBJ2-1; tentative D call: TRBD1 (6 bases). Germline V gives CDR1 WNHNN, CDR2 SYGVQD (reference sequence). Trimming took off 3 bases at V and 4 bases at J, with 10 bases between the two ends. The CDR3 length is 14 residues.

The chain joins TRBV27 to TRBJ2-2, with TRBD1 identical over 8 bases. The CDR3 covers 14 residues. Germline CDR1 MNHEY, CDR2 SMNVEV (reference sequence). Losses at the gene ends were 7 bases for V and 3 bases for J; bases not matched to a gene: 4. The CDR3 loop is CASTHRGDTGELFF. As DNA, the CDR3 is TGTGCCAGCACCCACAGGGGGGACACCGGGGAGCTGTTTTTT.

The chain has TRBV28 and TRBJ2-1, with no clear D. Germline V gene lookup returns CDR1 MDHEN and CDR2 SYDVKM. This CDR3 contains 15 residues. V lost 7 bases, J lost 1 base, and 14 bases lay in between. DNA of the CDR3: TGTGCCAGCACCTCCCCGGCGGAATCCTACAATGAGCAGTTCTTC. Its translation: CASTSPAESYNEQFF.

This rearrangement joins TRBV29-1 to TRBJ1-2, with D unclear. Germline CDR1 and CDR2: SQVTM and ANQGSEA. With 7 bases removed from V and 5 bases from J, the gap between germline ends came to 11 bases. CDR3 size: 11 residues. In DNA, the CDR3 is TGCAGCGCGTCAACGGCGTATGGCTACACCTTC. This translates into CSASTAYGYTF. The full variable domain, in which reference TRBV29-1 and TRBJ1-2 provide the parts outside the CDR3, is SAVISQKPSRDICQRGTSLTIQCQVDSQVTMMFWYRQQPGQSLTLIATANQGSEATYESGFVIDKFPISRPNLTFSTLTVSNMSPEDSSIYLCSASTAYGYTFGSGTRLTVV.